Following are 2 T cell receptor beta chains from one sample sequenced in a study of T-cell memory formation after mild COVID-19. TCRdb independently ran MiXCR on the 5' RACE reads; one entry per CDR3 protein. The sample holds 100,000 to 150,000 distinct CDR3 sequences, about 17% seen once. What was sequenced was PBMCs or a T cell subset sorted from them (not recorded which). The source is a man aged 18 to 29 who had mild COVID-19 (a few samples of this study predate the infection). Cell type and time point are not known.

In this sample, this clonotype turned up a few times. This chain connects TRBV7-2 to TRBJ2-6; D may be TRBD1 or TRBD2 (5 bases each). The germline gives CDR1 SGHTA, CDR2 FQGNSA. Trimming removed 7 bases from V and 1 base from J, with 11 bases in between. This CDR3 contains 15 residues. CDR3 loop: CASTYWGSGANVLTF. The CDR3 DNA reads TGTGCCAGCACCTATTGGGGGTCTGGGGCCAACGTCCTGACTTTC.

This sequence joins TRBV6-5 and TRBJ2-7; possibly TRBD1 for D (5 bases). The CDR3 has 15 residues. Germline values: CDR1 MNHEY, CDR2 SVGAGI. V was pared by 5 bases and J by 2 bases, with 16 bases between. CDR3 sequence: CASSHDSSPTYEQYF. The CDR3 nucleotides are TGTGCCAGCAGTCATGACAGTTCACCAACCTACGAGCAGTACTTC.